These 2 T cell receptor beta chains came from one sample sequenced in a study of memory CD4+ T cells and cytomegalovirus serostatus. The sort gate was single viable CD3+CD4+CD8-CD45RO+ cells for memory CD4+ T cells. TCRdb's copy holds only in-frame clones and misses some; the assay was immunoSEQ multiplex PCR. This table holds approximately 61,000 clones, roughly 80% found once. The specimen sequenced was memory CD4+ T cells from blood. The receptors here all came from an adult in good health and CMV-seronegative. Some clones in this sample may be carry-over from other donors' samples.

This chain links TRBV11-2 with TRBJ1-2, with no clear D. With 3 bases removed from V and 6 bases from J, the gap between germline ends came to 14 bases. The CDR3 runs 14 residues. The germline gives CDR1 SGHAT, CDR2 FQNNGV. The CDR3 sequence: CASSFLSGGNGYTF. The CDR3, as DNA: TGTGCCAGCAGCTTTCTATCGGGAGGGAATGGCTACACCTTC.

The V and J genes are TRBV7-9 and TRBJ2-5; D is unresolved. The J call is uncertain, as TRBJ2-7 better fits the DNA end. CDR1 is SEHNR and CDR2 is FQNEAQ in the germline V gene (reference sequence). CDR3 length: 17 residues. The CDR3 loop reads CASSHSLAARKHYEQYF. The CDR3 DNA reads as TGTGCCAGCAGCCATAGCCTCGCGGCTAGGAAGCACTACGAGCAGTACTTC.